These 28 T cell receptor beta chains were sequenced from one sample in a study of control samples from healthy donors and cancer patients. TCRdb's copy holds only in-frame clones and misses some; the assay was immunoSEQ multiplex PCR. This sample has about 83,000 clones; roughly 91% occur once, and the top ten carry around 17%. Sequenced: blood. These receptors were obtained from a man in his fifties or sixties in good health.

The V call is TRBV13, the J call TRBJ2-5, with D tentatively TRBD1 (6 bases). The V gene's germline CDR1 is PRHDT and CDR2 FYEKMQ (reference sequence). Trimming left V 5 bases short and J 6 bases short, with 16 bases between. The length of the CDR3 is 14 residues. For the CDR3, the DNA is TGTGCCAGCAGCCGACGGACAGTGCCAAAGACCCAGTACTTC. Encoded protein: CASSRRTVPKTQYF. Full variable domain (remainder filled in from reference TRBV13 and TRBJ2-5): AAGVIQSPRHLIKEKRETATLKCYPIPRHDTVYWYQQGPGQDPQFLISFYEKMQSDKGSIPDRFSAQQFSDYHSELNMSSLELGDSALYFCASSRRTVPKTQYFGPGTRLLVL.

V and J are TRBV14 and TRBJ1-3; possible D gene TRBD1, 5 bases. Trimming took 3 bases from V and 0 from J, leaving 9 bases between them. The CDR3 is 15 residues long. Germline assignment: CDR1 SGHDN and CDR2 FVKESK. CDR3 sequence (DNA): TGTGCCAGCAGCCAGGGGGGTAACTCTGGAAACACCATATATTTT. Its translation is CASSQGGNSGNTIYF.

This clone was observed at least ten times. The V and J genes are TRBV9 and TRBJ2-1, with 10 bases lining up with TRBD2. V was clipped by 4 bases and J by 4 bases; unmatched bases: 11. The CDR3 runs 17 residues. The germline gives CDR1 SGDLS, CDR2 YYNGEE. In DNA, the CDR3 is TGTGCCAGCAGCTACAGTTTAGCGGGGGGCATTTACAATGAGCAGTTCTTC. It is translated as CASSYSLAGGIYNEQFF.

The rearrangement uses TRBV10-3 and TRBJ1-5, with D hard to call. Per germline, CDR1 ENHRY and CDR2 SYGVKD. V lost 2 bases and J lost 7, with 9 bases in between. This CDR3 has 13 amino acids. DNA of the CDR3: TGTGCCATCAGTGAGCAGAGGGAGCAGCCCCAGCATTTT. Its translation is CAISEQREQPQHF.

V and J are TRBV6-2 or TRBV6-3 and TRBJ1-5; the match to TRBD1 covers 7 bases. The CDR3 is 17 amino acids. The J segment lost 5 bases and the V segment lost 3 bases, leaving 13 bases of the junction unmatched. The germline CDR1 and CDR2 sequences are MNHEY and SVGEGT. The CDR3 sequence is CASSYVRGAGNYQPQHF. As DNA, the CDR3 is TGTGCCAGCAGTTATGTCAGGGGGGCTGGAAACTATCAGCCCCAGCATTTT.

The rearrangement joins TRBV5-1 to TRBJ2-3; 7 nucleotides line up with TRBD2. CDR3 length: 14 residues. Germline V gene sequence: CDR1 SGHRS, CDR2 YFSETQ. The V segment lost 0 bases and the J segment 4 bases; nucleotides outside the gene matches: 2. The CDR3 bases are TGCGCCAGCAGCTTGGGGACTAGATCAGATACGCAGTATTTT. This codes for CASSLGTRSDTQYF.

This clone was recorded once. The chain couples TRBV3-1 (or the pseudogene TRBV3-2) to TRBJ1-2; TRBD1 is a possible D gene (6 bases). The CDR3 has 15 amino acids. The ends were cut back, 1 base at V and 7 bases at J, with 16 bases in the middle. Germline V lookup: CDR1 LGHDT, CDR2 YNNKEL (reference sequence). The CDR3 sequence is CASSQGQGSRGGYTF. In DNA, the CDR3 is TGTGCCAGCAGCCAAGGTCAAGGGTCCAGGGGTGGCTACACCTTC.

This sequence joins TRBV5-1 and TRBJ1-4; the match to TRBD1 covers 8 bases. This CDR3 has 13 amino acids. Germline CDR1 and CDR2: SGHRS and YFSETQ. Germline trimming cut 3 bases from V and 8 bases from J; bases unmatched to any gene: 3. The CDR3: CASSSTGDEKLFF. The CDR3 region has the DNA TGCGCCAGCAGCTCGACAGGGGACGAAAAACTGTTTTTT.

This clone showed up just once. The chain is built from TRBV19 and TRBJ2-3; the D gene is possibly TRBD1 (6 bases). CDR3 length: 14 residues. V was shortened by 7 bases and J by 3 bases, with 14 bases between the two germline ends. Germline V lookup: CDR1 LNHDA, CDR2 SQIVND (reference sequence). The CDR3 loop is CASTVRQGTDTQYF. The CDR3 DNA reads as TGTGCCAGTACCGTTCGGCAGGGGACAGATACGCAGTATTTT.

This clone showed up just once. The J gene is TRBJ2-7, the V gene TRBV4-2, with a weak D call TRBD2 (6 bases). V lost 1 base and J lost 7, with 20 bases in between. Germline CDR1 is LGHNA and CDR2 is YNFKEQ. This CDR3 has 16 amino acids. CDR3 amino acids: CASSQVVGLATGEQYF. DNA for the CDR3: TGTGCCAGCAGCCAAGTAGTGGGTCTAGCGACGGGGGAGCAGTACTTC.

The CDR3 protein is CASRQPPRETQYF. As DNA, the CDR3 is TGTGCCAGCAGACAGCCTCCTCGGGAGACCCAGTACTTC. The rearrangement uses TRBV6-6 and TRBJ2-5; D remains unclear. This CDR3 has 13 amino acids. Germline-derived CDR1 and CDR2 are MNHNY and SVGAGI (reference sequence). Trimming left V 6 bases short and J 5 bases short, with 13 bases between.

The CDR3 DNA reads TGTGCCAGCAGCCGTTATGACAGGGGCACTGAAGCTTTCTTT. Encoded protein: CASSRYDRGTEAFF. V gene TRBV5-5 combines with J gene TRBJ1-1; 8 bases line up with TRBD1. With V trimmed by 4 bases and J by 4 bases, 6 bases remained unmatched. Per the germline V gene, CDR1 is SGHKS and CDR2 is YYEKEE (reference sequence). The CDR3 is made up of 14 amino acids.

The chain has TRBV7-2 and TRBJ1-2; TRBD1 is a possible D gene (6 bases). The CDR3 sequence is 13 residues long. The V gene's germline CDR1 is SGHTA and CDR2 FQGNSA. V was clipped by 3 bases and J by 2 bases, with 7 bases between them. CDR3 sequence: CASSLGANYGYTF. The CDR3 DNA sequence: TGTGCCAGCAGCTTGGGGGCCAACTATGGCTACACCTTC.

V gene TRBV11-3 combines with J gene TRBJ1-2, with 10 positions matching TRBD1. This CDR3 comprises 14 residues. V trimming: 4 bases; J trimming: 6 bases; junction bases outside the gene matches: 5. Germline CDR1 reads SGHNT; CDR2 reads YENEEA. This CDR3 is CASSSGTGEDGYTF. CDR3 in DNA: TGTGCCAGCAGCTCAGGGACAGGGGAGGATGGCTACACCTTC.

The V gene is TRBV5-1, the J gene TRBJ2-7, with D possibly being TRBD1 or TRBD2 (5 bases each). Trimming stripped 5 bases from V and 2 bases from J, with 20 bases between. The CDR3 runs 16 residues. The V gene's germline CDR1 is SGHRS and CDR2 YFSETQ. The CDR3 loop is CASRPYYGGKTYEQYF. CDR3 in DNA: TGCGCCAGCAGACCTTACTATGGGGGTAAAACCTACGAGCAGTACTTC.

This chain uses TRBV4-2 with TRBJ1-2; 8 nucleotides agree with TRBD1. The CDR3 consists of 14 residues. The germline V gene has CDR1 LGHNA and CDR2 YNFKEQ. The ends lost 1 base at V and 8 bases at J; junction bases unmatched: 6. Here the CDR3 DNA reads TGTGCCAGCAGCCAAGGGGGGACAGGAAGGGGCTACACCTTC. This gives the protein CASSQGGTGRGYTF.

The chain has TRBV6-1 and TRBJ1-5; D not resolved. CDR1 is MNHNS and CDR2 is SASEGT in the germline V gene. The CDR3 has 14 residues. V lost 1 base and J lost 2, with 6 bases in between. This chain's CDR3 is CASSEVTGNQPQHF. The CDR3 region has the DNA TGTGCCAGCAGTGAAGTTACAGGCAATCAGCCCCAGCATTTT.

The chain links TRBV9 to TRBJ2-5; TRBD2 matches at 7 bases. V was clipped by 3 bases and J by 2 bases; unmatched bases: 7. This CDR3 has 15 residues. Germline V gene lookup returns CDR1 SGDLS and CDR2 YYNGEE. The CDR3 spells CASSAGGGIQETQYF. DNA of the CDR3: TGTGCCAGCAGCGCGGGAGGCGGGATTCAAGAGACCCAGTACTTC.

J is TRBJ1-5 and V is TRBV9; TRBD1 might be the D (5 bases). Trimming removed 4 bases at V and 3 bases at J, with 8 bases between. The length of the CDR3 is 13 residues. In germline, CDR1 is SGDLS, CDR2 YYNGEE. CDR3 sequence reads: CASSSGPNQPQHF. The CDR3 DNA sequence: TGTGCCAGCAGCTCGGGACCCAATCAGCCCCAGCATTTT.

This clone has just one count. The CDR3, as DNA: TGTGCTAGTGGTTTTAGGGACATCTTCTCTGGGGCCAACGTCCTGACTTTC. This encodes CASGFRDIFSGANVLTF. The chain carries TRBV12-5 and TRBJ2-6; a weak D match, TRBD1 (6 bases). This CDR3 region has 17 residues. CDR1 and CDR2 from the germline V gene are LGHNT and FRNRAP. Trimming stripped 3 bases from V and 0 bases from J, with 12 bases between.

CDR3 sequence (DNA): TGTGCCAGCAGCTCCCGGGGGCGTTACGAGCAGTACTTC. Translating it yields CASSSRGRYEQYF. The V and J genes are TRBV7-8 and TRBJ2-7; D possibly matches TRBD1 or TRBD2 (6 bases each). CDR1 SGHVS and CDR2 FQNEAQ come from the germline V gene. The CDR3 runs to 13 residues. The germline V and J ends were trimmed by 4 bases and 4 bases, with 11 bases remaining between them. Based on the CDR3 plus reference TRBV7-8 and TRBJ2-7, the full variable domain is GAGVSQSPRYKVAKRGQDVALRCDPISGHVSLFWYQQALGQGPEFLTYFQNEAQLDKSGLPSDRFFAERPEGSVSTLKIQRTQQEDSAVYLCASSSRGRYEQYFGPGTRLTVT.

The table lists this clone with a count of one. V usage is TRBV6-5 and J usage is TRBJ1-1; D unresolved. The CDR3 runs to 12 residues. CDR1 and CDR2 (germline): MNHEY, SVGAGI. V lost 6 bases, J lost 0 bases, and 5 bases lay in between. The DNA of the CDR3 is TGTGCCAGCAGCCGCATGAACACTGAAGCTTTCTTT. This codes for CASSRMNTEAFF.

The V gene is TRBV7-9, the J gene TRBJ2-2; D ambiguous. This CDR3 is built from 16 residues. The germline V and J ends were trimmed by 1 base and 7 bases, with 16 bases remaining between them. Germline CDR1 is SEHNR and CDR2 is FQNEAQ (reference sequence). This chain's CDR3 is CASSLGTPLEVGELFF. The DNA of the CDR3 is TGTGCCAGCAGCTTAGGGACCCCGCTTGAGGTCGGGGAGCTGTTTTTT.

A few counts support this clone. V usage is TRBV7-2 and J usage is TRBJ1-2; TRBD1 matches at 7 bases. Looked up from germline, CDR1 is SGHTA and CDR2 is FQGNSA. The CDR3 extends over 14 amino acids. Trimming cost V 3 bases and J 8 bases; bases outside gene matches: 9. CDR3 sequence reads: CASSFQKQGSGYTF. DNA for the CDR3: TGTGCCAGCAGCTTTCAGAAACAGGGGAGCGGCTACACCTTC.

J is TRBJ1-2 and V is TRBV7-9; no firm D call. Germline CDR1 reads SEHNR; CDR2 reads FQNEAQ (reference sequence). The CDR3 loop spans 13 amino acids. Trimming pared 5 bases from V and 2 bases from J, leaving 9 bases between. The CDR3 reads CASSLDANYGYTF. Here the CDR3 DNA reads TGTGCCAGCAGCCTAGACGCAAACTATGGCTACACCTTC.

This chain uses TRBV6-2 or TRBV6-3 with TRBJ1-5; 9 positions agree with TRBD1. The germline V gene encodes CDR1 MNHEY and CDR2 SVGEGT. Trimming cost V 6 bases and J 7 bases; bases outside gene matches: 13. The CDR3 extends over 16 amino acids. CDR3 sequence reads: CASSPQGQGRGQPQHF. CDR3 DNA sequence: TGTGCCAGCAGCCCTCAGGGACAGGGAAGGGGACAGCCCCAGCATTTT.

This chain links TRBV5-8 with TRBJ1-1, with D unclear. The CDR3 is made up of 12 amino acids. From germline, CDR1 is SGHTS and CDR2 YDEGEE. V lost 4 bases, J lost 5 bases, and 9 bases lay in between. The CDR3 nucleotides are TGTGCCAGCAGCCATAGCGGGACTGAAGCTTTCTTT. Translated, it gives CASSHSGTEAFF.

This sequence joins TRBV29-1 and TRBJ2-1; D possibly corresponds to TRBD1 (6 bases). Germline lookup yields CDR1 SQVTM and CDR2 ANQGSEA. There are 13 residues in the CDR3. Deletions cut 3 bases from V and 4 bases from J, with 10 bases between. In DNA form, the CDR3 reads TGCAGCGTTGACAGGGGTCTTTACAATGAGCAGTTCTTC. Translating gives CSVDRGLYNEQFF.